Below, 18 T cell receptor beta chains from the same sample are listed, as sequenced in a study of blood T cell repertoires in COVID-19. Measured with immunoSEQ multiplex PCR; TCRdb has only the in-frame clones, and not every one. The profile covers about 400,000 clones, with 89% appearing a single time and 1.5% to 2% taken by the ten largest. The sequenced sample consisted of PBMCs or T cells enriched from blood (not recorded which). These receptors were obtained from a woman aged 25 to 39 who had recovered from COVID-19.

V and J are TRBV7-2 and TRBJ2-3; 11 bases map to TRBD2. V trimming: 6 bases; J trimming: 0 bases; junction bases outside the gene matches: 8. Germline assignment: CDR1 SGHTA and CDR2 FQGNSA. CDR3 size: 17 residues. In DNA form, the CDR3 reads TGTGCCAGCAGTCGACCTAGCGGGGGGCCTAGCACAGATACGCAGTATTTT. It translates to CASSRPSGGPSTDTQYF.

The V gene is TRBV5-4, the J gene TRBJ2-7; a possible D gene is TRBD1 (6 bases). This CDR3 is built from 13 residues. V lost 4 bases, J lost 11 bases, and 19 bases lay in between. Germline V CDR1 and CDR2: SGHNT, YYREEE (reference sequence). The CDR3 spells CASSLDTTGMKYF. CDR3 DNA: TGTGCCAGCAGCCTTGACACTACAGGGATGAAGTACTTC.

The chain couples TRBV11-1 to TRBJ2-1; TRBD1 is a possible D gene (6 bases). In germline, CDR1 is SGHAT, CDR2 FQDESV (reference sequence). The V and J ends lost 5 bases and 6 bases respectively, with 14 bases between them. This CDR3 is 14 amino acids long. CDR3 DNA: TGTGCCAGCAGCAAAAACAGGGTGCGCAATGAGCAGTTCTTC. Translated: CASSKNRVRNEQFF.

This chain connects TRBV12-3 or TRBV12-4 to TRBJ1-2; D is uncertain. V lost 4 bases, J lost 8 bases, and 14 bases lay in between. The CDR3 is 13 residues long. In DNA form, the CDR3 reads TGTGCCAGCAGTTACGGGAAGGCGAGCGGCTACACCTTC. Its protein product is CASSYGKASGYTF.

The chain employs TRBV4-3 and TRBJ2-1; D not resolved. Trimming took 2 bases from V and 0 from J, leaving 5 bases between them. Germline V gene sequence: CDR1 LGHNA, CDR2 YSLEER. The CDR3 length is 14 residues. The CDR3: CASSQTRSYNEQFF. The CDR3 nucleotides read TGCGCCAGCAGCCAAACTCGCTCCTACAATGAGCAGTTCTTC.

The chain is built from TRBV6-6 and TRBJ1-5; TRBD1 matches at 8 bases. Trimming took 4 bases from V and 6 from J; bases not matched to a gene: 11. CDR3 length: 16 amino acids. Germline loops: CDR1 MNHNY, CDR2 SVGAGI (reference sequence). The CDR3, as DNA: TGTGCCAGCAGTTTCAGGGGGCGTACATCTACTCAGCCCCAGCATTTT. Encoded protein: CASSFRGRTSTQPQHF.

V gene TRBV5-1 combines with J gene TRBJ2-1, with TRBD2 as a possible D gene (5 bases). V lost 1 base and J lost 3, with 8 bases in between. The CDR3 consists of 14 residues. Germline V CDR1 and CDR2: SGHRS, YFSETQ. CDR3 loop: CASSLLDYYNEQFF. The CDR3 DNA follows: TGCGCCAGCAGCTTGCTTGACTACTACAATGAGCAGTTCTTC.

This chain connects TRBV9 to TRBJ1-6, with TRBD1 as a possible D gene (5 bases). The CDR3 loop spans 14 amino acids. CDR1 and CDR2 from the germline V gene are SGDLS and YYNGEE. Trimming pared 0 bases from V and 11 bases from J, leaving 12 bases between. The CDR3 loop reads CASSVELEGTPLHF. The CDR3 bases are TGTGCCAGCAGCGTAGAACTGGAGGGGACACCCCTCCACTTT.

The rearrangement joins TRBV30 to TRBJ2-4, with TRBD2 identical over 9 bases. This CDR3 comprises 14 residues. J lost 13 bases, V lost 3 bases, and 13 bases had no gene match. CDR1 GTSNPN and CDR2 SVGIG come from the germline V gene (reference sequence). The CDR3 region is CAWSLTLAGEAQYF. In DNA, the CDR3 is TGTGCCTGGAGCCTTACCTTAGCGGGAGAGGCCCAGTACTTC.

V is TRBV2 and J is TRBJ1-1, with D possibly TRBD1 on 6 matching bases. Trimming took 5 bases from V and 5 from J, leaving 12 bases between them. Germline loops: CDR1 SNHLY, CDR2 FYNNEI. The CDR3 contains 13 residues. The CDR3 region is CASSYRQATEAFF. The DNA of the CDR3 is TGTGCCAGCAGTTACCGACAGGCGACTGAAGCTTTCTTT.

The chain links TRBV4-3 to TRBJ1-1, with TRBD1 identical over 8 bases. V lost 4 bases and J lost 5; bases outside the gene matches: 15. Germline CDR1 reads LGHNA; CDR2 reads YSLEER. The length of the CDR3 is 17 residues. CDR3 nucleotides: TGCGCCAGCAGCCCCTCTTACGACAGGGGAGGAGATACTGAAGCTTTCTTT. Translation: CASSPSYDRGGDTEAFF.

The V gene is TRBV5-1, the J gene TRBJ2-1; TRBD2 aligns across 9 bases. This CDR3 region has 16 residues. CDR1 and CDR2 from the germline V gene are SGHRS and YFSETQ. Losses at the gene ends were 0 bases for V and 4 bases for J; bases not matched to a gene: 5. Here the CDR3 reads CASSLAPTSGYNEQFF. DNA for the CDR3: TGCGCCAGCAGCTTGGCCCCGACTAGCGGATACAATGAGCAGTTCTTC.

The chain joins TRBV5-6 to TRBJ2-7; D may be TRBD1 (6 bases). CDR1 is SGHDT and CDR2 is YYEEEE in the germline V gene. The CDR3 covers 15 residues. The V and J ends lost 1 base and 5 bases respectively, with 16 bases between them. CDR3 coding DNA: TGTGCCAGCAGCTTGAAGACAGGTCCGTCGAACGAGCAGTACTTC. Translation: CASSLKTGPSNEQYF.

The chain links TRBV9 to TRBJ2-1; TRBD2 matches at 10 bases. The CDR3 sequence is 17 residues long. J was trimmed by 7 bases and V by 0 bases; bases with no gene match: 10. Germline CDR1 SGDLS, CDR2 YYNGEE. The CDR3 here is CASSVGFSGGRLNEQFF. The CDR3 DNA sequence: TGTGCCAGCAGCGTAGGGTTTAGCGGGGGGAGGTTAAATGAGCAGTTCTTC. The entire variable domain, with the rest obtained from reference TRBV9 and TRBJ2-1, is as follows: DSGVTQTPKHLITATGQRVTLRCSPRSGDLSVYWYQQSLDQGLQFLIQYYNGEERAKGNILERFSAQQFPDLHSELNLSSLELGDSALYFCASSVGFSGGRLNEQFFGPGTRLTVL.

The chain links TRBV7-2 to TRBJ1-4; 7 positions agree with TRBD1. With 1 base clipped from V and 10 bases from J, the junction kept 6 bases outside the gene matches. The CDR3 has 14 residues. Germline CDR1 SGHTA, CDR2 FQGNSA. The DNA of the CDR3 is TGTGCCAGCAGCTTAGAGCCGACAGGGCGAAAACTGTTTTTT. Protein: CASSLEPTGRKLFF.

There are a few counts of this clone. The chain's CDR3 is CASSLALNTGELFF. For the CDR3, the DNA is TGTGCCAGCAGCTTAGCCCTCAACACCGGGGAGCTGTTTTTT. The V call is TRBV11-1, the J call TRBJ2-2, with D unclear. V gave up 0 bases and J gave up 2 bases, with 4 bases separating them. This CDR3 spans 14 amino acids. Germline CDR1 reads SGHAT; CDR2 reads FQDESV (reference sequence).

The chain is built from TRBV27 and TRBJ1-5; 10 bases align to TRBD1. The CDR3 has 15 residues. The germline V gene encodes CDR1 MNHEY and CDR2 SMNVEV (reference sequence). Losses at the gene ends were 6 bases for V and 6 bases for J; bases not matched to a gene: 8. The CDR3 loop reads CASSFDRGQSQPQHF. CDR3 coding DNA: TGTGCCAGCAGCTTTGACAGGGGGCAGAGTCAGCCCCAGCATTTT.

The sample holds one count of this clone. The V and J genes are TRBV18 and TRBJ1-3, with TRBD1 as a possible D gene (5 bases). Trimming left V 6 bases short and J 0 bases short, with 15 bases between. In germline, CDR1 is KGHSH, CDR2 LQKENI. There are 16 residues in the CDR3. The CDR3 DNA is TGTGCCAGCTCTCCGGTCCCACAGGACTCTGGAAACACCATATATTTT. Encoded protein: CASSPVPQDSGNTIYF.